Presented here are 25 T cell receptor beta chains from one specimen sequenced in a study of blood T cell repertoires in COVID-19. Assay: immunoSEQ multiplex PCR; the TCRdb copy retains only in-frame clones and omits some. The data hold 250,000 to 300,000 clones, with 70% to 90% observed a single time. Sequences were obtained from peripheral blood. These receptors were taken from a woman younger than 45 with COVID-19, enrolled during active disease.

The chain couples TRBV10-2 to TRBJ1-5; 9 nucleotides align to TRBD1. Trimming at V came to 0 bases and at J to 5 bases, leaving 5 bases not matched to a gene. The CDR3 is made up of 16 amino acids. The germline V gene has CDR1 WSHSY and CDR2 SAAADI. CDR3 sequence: CASSESPDRGYQPQHF. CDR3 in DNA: TGCGCCAGCAGTGAGTCGCCGGACAGGGGCTATCAGCCCCAGCATTTT.

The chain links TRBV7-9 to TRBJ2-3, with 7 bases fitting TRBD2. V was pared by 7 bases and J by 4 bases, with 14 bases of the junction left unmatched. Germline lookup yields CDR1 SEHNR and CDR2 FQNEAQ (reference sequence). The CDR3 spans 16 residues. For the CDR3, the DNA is TGTGCCAGCACGGCGGCGGGGGTGCTTGGGGCAGATACGCAGTATTTT. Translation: CASTAAGVLGADTQYF. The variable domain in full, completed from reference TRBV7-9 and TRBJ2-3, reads DTGVSQNPRHKITKRGQNVTFRCDPISEHNRLYWYRQTLGQGPEFLTYFQNEAQLEKSRLLSDRFSAERPKGSFSTLEIQRTEQGDSAMYLCASTAAGVLGADTQYFGPGTRLTVL.

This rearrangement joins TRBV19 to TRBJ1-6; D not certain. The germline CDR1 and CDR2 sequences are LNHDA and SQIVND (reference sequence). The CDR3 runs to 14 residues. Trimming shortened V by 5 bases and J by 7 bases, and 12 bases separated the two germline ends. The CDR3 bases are TGTGCCAGTAGTCACTTCGAACGGAATTCACCCCTCCACTTT. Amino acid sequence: CASSHFERNSPLHF.

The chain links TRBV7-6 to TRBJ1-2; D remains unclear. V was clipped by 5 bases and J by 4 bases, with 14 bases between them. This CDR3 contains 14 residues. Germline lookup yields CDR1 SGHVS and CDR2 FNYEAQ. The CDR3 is CASSRGRELYGYTF. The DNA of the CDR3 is TGTGCCAGCAGCAGAGGCCGGGAACTCTATGGCTACACCTTC.

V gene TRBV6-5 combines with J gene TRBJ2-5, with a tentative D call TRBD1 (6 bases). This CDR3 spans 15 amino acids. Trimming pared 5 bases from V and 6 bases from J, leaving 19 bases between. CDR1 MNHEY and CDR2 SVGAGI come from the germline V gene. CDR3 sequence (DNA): TGTGCCAGCAGTCAAACAGGGTACGGTGGGAAGACCCAGTACTTC. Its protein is CASSQTGYGGKTQYF.

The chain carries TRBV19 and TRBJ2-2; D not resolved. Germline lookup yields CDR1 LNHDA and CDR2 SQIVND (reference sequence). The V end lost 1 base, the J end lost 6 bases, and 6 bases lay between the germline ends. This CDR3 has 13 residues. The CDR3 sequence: CASSIVGAGELFF. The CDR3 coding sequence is TGTGCCAGTAGTATAGTGGGCGCCGGGGAGCTGTTTTTT.

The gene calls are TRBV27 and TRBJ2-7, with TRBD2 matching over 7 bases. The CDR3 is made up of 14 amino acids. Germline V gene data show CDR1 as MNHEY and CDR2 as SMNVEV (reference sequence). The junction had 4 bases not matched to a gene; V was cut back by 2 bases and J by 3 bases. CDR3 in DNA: TGTGCCAGCAGTTTAAGGGCGGGGGACTACGAGCAGTACTTC. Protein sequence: CASSLRAGDYEQYF.

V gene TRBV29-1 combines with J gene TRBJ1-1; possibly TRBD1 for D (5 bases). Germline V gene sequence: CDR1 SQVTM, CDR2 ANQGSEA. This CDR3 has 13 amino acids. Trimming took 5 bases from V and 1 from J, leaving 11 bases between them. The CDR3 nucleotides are TGCAGCGTTTCCGTCGGGGGGAACACTGAAGCTTTCTTT. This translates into CSVSVGGNTEAFF.

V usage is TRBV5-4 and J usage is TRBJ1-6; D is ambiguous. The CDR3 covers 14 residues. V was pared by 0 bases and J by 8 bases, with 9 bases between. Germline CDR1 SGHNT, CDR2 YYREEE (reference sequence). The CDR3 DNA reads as TGTGCCAGCAGCTTGGAACCCCGGGATTCACCCCTCCACTTT. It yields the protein CASSLEPRDSPLHF.

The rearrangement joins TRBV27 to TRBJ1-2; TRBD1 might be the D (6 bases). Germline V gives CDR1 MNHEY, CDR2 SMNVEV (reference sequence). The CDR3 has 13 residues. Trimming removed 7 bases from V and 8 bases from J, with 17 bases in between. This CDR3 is CASTSVPGVGYTF. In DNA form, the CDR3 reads TGTGCCAGCACCTCGGTCCCAGGGGTCGGCTACACCTTC.

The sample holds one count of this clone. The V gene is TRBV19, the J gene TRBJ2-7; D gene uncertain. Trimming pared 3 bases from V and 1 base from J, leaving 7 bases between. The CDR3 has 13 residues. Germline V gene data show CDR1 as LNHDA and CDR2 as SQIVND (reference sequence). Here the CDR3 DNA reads TGTGCCAGTAGTATGGGCGAATCCTACGAGCAGTACTTC. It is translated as CASSMGESYEQYF.

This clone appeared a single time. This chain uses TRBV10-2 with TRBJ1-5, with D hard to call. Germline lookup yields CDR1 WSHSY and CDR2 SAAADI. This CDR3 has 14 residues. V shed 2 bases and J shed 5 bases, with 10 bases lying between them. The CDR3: CASSETQVYQPQHF. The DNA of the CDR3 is TGCGCCAGCAGTGAGACCCAGGTTTATCAGCCCCAGCATTTT.

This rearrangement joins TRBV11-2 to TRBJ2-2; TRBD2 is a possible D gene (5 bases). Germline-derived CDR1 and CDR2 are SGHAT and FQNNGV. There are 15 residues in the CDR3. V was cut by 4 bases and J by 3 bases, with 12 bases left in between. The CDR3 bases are TGTGCCAGCAGCTCCTCGGACTCTTACACCGGGGAGCTGTTTTTT. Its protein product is CASSSSDSYTGELFF.

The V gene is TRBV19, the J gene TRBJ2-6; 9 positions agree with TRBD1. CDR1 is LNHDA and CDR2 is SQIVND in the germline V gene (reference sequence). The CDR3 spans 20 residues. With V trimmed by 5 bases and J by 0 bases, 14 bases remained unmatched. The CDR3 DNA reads TGTGCCAGTAGTCTATTTGGCACAGGGGGCGGGCTCTCTGGGGCCAACGTCCTGACTTTC. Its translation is CASSLFGTGGGLSGANVLTF.

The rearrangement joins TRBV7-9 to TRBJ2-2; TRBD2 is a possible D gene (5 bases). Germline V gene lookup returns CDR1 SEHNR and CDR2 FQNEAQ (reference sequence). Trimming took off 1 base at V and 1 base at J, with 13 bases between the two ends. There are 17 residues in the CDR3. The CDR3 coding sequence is TGTGCCAGCAGCTTAGGAGAAGGACTTATGAACACCGGGGAGCTGTTTTTT. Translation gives CASSLGEGLMNTGELFF.

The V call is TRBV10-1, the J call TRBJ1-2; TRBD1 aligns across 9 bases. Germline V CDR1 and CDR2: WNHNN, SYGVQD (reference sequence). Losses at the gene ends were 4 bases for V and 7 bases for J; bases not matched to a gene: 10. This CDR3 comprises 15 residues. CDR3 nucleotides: TGCGCCAGCAGTGCTTCTGATACAGGGGGCTCTGGCTACACCTTC. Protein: CASSASDTGGSGYTF.

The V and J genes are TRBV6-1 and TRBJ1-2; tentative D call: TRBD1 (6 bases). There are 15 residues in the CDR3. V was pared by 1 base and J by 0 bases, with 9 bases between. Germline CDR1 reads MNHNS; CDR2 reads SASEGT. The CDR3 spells CASSEGRGSNYGYTF. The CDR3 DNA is TGTGCCAGCAGTGAAGGAAGGGGGTCTAACTATGGCTACACCTTC.

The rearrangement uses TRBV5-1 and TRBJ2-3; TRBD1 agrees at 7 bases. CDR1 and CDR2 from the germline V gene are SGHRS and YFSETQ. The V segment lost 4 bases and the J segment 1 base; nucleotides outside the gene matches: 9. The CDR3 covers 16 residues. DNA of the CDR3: TGCGCCAGCAGCGTCCACAGGGGAGTAGGCACAGATACGCAGTATTTT. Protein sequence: CASSVHRGVGTDTQYF.

CDR3 in amino acids: CATSDTDRDEQFF. The CDR3 DNA sequence: TGTGCCACCAGTGATACCGACAGGGATGAGCAGTTCTTC. The chain couples TRBV24-1 to TRBJ2-1; 7 bases are a match to TRBD1. After removal of 3 bases from V and 8 bases from J, the junction contained 3 bases not matched to a gene. The germline CDR1 and CDR2 sequences are KGHDR and SFDVKD. This CDR3 comprises 13 residues.

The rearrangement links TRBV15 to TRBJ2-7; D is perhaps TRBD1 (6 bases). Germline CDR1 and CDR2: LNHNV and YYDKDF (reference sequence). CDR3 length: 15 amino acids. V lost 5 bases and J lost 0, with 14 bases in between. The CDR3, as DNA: TGTGCCACCAGCGAGGGGGTCAGTTCCTCCTACGAGCAGTACTTC. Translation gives CATSEGVSSSYEQYF. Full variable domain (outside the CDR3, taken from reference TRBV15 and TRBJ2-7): DAMVIQNPRYQVTQFGKPVTLSCSQTLNHNVMYWYQQKSSQAPKLLFHYYDKDFNNEADTPDNFQSRRPNTSFCFLDIRSPGLGDTAMYLCATSEGVSSSYEQYFGPGTRLTVT.

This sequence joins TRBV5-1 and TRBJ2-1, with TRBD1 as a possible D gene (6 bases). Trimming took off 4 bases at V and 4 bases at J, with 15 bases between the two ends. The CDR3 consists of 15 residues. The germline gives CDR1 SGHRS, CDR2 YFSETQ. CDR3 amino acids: CASSPRDNYYNEQFF. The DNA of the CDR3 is TGCGCCAGCAGCCCTCGGGACAACTATTACAATGAGCAGTTCTTC.

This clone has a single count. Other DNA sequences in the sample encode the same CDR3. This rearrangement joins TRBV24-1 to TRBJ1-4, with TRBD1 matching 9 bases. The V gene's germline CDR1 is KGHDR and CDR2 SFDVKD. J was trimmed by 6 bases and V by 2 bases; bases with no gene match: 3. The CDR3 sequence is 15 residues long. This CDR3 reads CATSDSGQGDEKLFF. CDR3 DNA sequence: TGTGCCACCAGTGATTCGGGACAGGGAGATGAAAAACTGTTTTTT.

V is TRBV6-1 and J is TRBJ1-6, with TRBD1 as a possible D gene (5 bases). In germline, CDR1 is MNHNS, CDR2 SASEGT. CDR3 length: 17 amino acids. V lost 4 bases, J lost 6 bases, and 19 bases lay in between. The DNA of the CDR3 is TGTGCCAGCAGTGGTTCAGGGTTTGTGGCGATTAATTCACCCCTCCACTTT. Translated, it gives CASSGSGFVAINSPLHF.

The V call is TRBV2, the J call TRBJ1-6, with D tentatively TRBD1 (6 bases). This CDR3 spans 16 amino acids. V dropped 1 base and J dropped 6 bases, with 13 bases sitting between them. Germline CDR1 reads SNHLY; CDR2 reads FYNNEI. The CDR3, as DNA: TGTGCCAGCAGTGAAGACAGGGTGTGGGGTAATTCACCCCTCCACTTT. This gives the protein CASSEDRVWGNSPLHF.

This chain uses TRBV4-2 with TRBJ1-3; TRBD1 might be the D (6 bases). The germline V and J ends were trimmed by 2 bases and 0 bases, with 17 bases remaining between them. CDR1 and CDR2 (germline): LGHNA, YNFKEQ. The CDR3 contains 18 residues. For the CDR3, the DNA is TGTGCCAGCAGCCAACAAATACGGACAGTAAGCTCTGGAAACACCATATATTTT. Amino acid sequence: CASSQQIRTVSSGNTIYF.